This TCR beta chain is from a study of blood T cell repertoires in COVID-19. Study as a whole: Sources were T cells, B-cell-depleted T cells, or PBMCs; the material itself was cDNA or gDNA.

As processed by the authors: For nucleated cells, counts were estimated from reference gene primer amplification. The repertoire was sequenced with immunoSEQ multiplex PCR; TCRdb's copy has only in-frame clones and lacks some. That table furnishes V, J and clone size, whereas the DNA furnished D and trimming. This sample has 180,000 or so clones, with 65% to 80% found just once. After removal of 4 bases from V and 4 bases from J, the junction contained 5 bases not matched to a gene. CDR1 is LGHDT, CDR2 YNNKEL, per germline (reference sequence). This CDR3 has 14 amino acids. The TCR originated in a man over 45 who had recovered from COVID-19. The V call is TRBV3-1 (or the pseudogene TRBV3-2), the J call TRBJ2-7, with TRBD1 matching over 9 bases. The source material was peripheral blood. CDR3 nucleotide sequence: TGTGCCAGCAGCCGGGCCGGGACAGGGTACGAGCAGTACTTC. This encodes CASSRAGTGYEQYF.